Listed here are 11 T cell receptor beta chains from one sample, sequenced in a study of T cell repertoires in cytomegalovirus infection. In TCRdb, the reads were re-called with MiXCR into one record per CDR3 protein. The sample consists of some 920,000 distinct CDR3 sequences, more than 25% of them appearing once. These receptors have no identified antigens. This specimen consisted of cultured CD8+ T cells from PBMCs, obtained from culture after CMV antigen stimulation. These TCRs come from a human donor in good health (CMV status not recorded). Some clones in this sample may be carry-over from other donors' samples.

The chain combines TRBV2 with TRBJ2-1; the D is unclear. CDR3 length: 13 residues. Per germline, CDR1 SNHLY and CDR2 FYNNEI. V dropped 2 bases and J dropped 5 bases, with 7 bases sitting between them. Written as DNA, the CDR3 is TGTGCCAGCAGTGAATACCGGAACAATGAGCAGTTCTTC. Protein: CASSEYRNNEQFF.

The rearrangement joins TRBV6-2 or TRBV6-3 to TRBJ2-5; 10 bases line up with TRBD2. J was trimmed by 0 bases and V by 5 bases; bases with no gene match: 9. The CDR3 runs to 17 residues. Germline CDR1 and CDR2: MNHEY and SVGEGT. CDR3 sequence: CASSETSGAMYQETQYF. DNA of the CDR3: TGTGCCAGCAGTGAAACTAGCGGGGCCATGTACCAAGAGACCCAGTACTTC.

There are a few counts of this clonotype. This chain connects TRBV6-2 or TRBV6-3 to TRBJ1-2, with 9 bases identical to TRBD1. Losses at the gene ends were 2 bases for V and 3 bases for J; bases not matched to a gene: 13. This CDR3 contains 18 residues. Germline CDR1 and CDR2: MNHEY and SVGEGT. In nucleotides, the CDR3 is TGTGCCAGCAGTTACACGATGGACAGGGGACGGTGGCACTATGGCTACACCTTC. This gives the protein CASSYTMDRGRWHYGYTF.

This clonotype was picked up many times. J is TRBJ2-1 and V is TRBV7-3, with 11 bases fitting TRBD2. The ends lost 7 bases at V and 0 bases at J; junction bases unmatched: 26. In germline, CDR1 is SGHTA, CDR2 FQGTGA. The CDR3 runs 23 residues. The CDR3 loop is CASTEITSVPLAGGASSYNEQFF. The CDR3 region has the DNA TGTGCCAGCACCGAAATTACGTCGGTACCGCTAGCGGGGGGCGCCTCCTCCTACAATGAGCAGTTCTTC.

This clonotype turned up a few times. This chain connects TRBV7-9 to TRBJ2-7; D might be TRBD1 or TRBD2, each matching 5 bases. The CDR3 is 15 amino acids. V shed 2 bases and J shed 6 bases, with 17 bases lying between them. Germline-derived CDR1 and CDR2 are SEHNR and FQNEAQ (reference sequence). The CDR3 nucleotides are TGTGCCAGCAGCTTATGGGGGACCGGGGCTTCCGAGCAGTACGTC. Protein: CASSLWGTGASEQYV.

A word on this clonotype: At one of its ends the junction is not consistent with the germline gene, which may arise from a read error. This chain uses TRBV6-5 with TRBJ2-7; the match to TRBD1 covers 7 bases. Germline-derived CDR1 and CDR2 are MNHEY and SVGAGI. CDR3 length: 13 residues. The CDR3 reads CANSTGATYEQYF. The DNA for the CDR3 is TGTGCCAACAGTACAGGGGCAACCTACGAGCAGTACTTC.

The chain combines TRBV10-3 with TRBJ2-6, with D unclear. The length of the CDR3 is 18 residues. V shed 0 bases and J shed 0 bases, with 12 bases lying between them. Germline V gene lookup returns CDR1 ENHRY and CDR2 SYGVKD. CDR3 in amino acids: CAISESNVWDSGANVLTF. DNA of the CDR3: TGTGCCATCAGTGAGTCGAACGTATGGGACTCTGGGGCCAACGTCCTGACTTTC.

The V and J genes are TRBV9 and TRBJ2-7, with 8 bases fitting TRBD2. This CDR3 spans 15 amino acids. V lost 4 bases and J lost 2; bases outside the gene matches: 8. Germline assignment: CDR1 SGDLS and CDR2 YYNGEE. The CDR3 DNA is TGTGCCAGCAGCCTCGGGGGGGGTTCGGCCTACGAGCAGTACTTC. Amino acid sequence: CASSLGGGSAYEQYF.

A few counts support this clonotype. The chain joins TRBV20-1 to TRBJ1-5; unclear D gene. Trimming shortened V by 0 bases and J by 2 bases, and 11 bases separated the two germline ends. The germline V gene encodes CDR1 DFQATT and CDR2 SNEGSKA (reference sequence). This CDR3 spans 15 amino acids. The DNA for the CDR3 is TGCAGTGCTAGAGATATTAGAGACGGCAATCAGCCCCAGCATTTT. Translating it yields CSARDIRDGNQPQHF.

The rearrangement uses TRBV4-1 and TRBJ2-5; D ambiguous. The germline V and J ends were trimmed by 1 base and 8 bases, with 20 bases remaining between them. The V gene's germline CDR1 is MGHRA and CDR2 YSYEKL. This CDR3 region has 16 residues. The CDR3 loop reads CASSQVLITPHVTQYF. The DNA of the CDR3 is TGCGCCAGCAGCCAAGTTTTAATCACTCCTCATGTTACCCAGTACTTC.

This clonotype was seen a few times. This sequence joins TRBV29-1 and TRBJ1-1; TRBD1 might be the D (6 bases). This CDR3 contains 16 residues. CDR1 is SQVTM, CDR2 ANQGSEA, per germline. V was cut by 0 bases and J by 4 bases, with 18 bases left in between. CDR3 nucleotide sequence: TGCAGCGTTGAAGACCTGGCAGGGGAAGGGAGCACTGAAGCTTTCTTT. Translating gives CSVEDLAGEGSTEAFF.